This passage covers 22 T cell receptor beta chains from one sample sequenced in a study of response to subunit inactivated influenza vaccine. TCRdb fed the RT-PCR reads into MiXCR, producing one record per CDR3 protein. The sample holds under 750,000 distinct CDR3 sequences, about 11% seen once. The source material was PBMCs from blood, sampled on the day of vaccination. These receptor sequences come from a man aged 45-65 years who received an inactivated influenza vaccine.

This clonotype was observed a handful of times. V is TRBV7-8 and J is TRBJ2-6; 8 bases agree with TRBD1. CDR1 SGHVS and CDR2 FQNEAQ come from the germline V gene. The V segment lost 2 bases and the J segment 1 base; nucleotides outside the gene matches: 10. This CDR3 has 19 amino acids. The CDR3 protein is CASSLLIGQGPSGANVLTF. CDR3 in DNA: TGTGCCAGCAGCTTATTAATCGGACAGGGACCTTCTGGGGCCAACGTCCTGACTTTC.

This clonotype occurred a few times. The J gene is TRBJ2-1, the V gene TRBV15; TRBD1 might be the D (6 bases). There are 18 residues in the CDR3. Trimming removed 0 bases from V and 5 bases from J, with 20 bases in between. CDR1 and CDR2 from the germline V gene are LNHNV and YYDKDF (reference sequence). The CDR3 spells CATSRDRGRGSRNNEQFF. The CDR3 DNA reads as TGTGCCACCAGCAGAGATCGGGGCAGGGGAAGCAGAAACAATGAGCAGTTCTTC.

This clonotype appeared a few times. The V gene is TRBV11-2, the J gene TRBJ2-6, with 7 bases matching TRBD1. The germline gives CDR1 SGHAT, CDR2 FQNNGV. The CDR3 extends over 17 amino acids. The V segment lost 1 base and the J segment 0 bases; nucleotides outside the gene matches: 3. The DNA of the CDR3 is TGTGCCAGCAGCTTAGCCGGGACAGTCTCTGGGGCCAACGTCCTGACTTTC. Translated, it gives CASSLAGTVSGANVLTF.

On this clonotype: One end of the junction does not line up with germline, which may come from a read error. This sequence joins TRBV7-2 and TRBJ2-5; D possibly corresponds to TRBD1 (6 bases). Germline values: CDR1 SGHTA, CDR2 FQGNSA. CDR3 length: 17 amino acids. CDR3 sequence: CSSSWTTGFWGQETQYF. The CDR3 DNA sequence: TGTTCCAGCAGCTGGACAACAGGGTTTTGGGGCCAAGAGACCCAGTACTTC. Variable domain in full (rest from reference TRBV7-2 and TRBJ2-5): GAGVSQSPSNKVTEKGKDVELRCDPISGHTALYWYRQSLGQGLEFLIYFQGNSAPDKSGLPSDRFSAERTGGSVSTLTIQRTQQEDSAVYLCSSSWTTGFWGQETQYFGPGTRLLVL.

V and J are TRBV11-2 and TRBJ2-3; TRBD2 agrees at 10 bases. CDR3 length: 15 amino acids. Germline CDR1 reads SGHAT; CDR2 reads FQNNGV. The ends lost 4 bases at V and 5 bases at J; junction bases unmatched: 6. CDR3 DNA sequence: TGTGCCAGCAGCTCAAGCGGGGGGGCTGGAGATACGCAGTATTTT. This codes for CASSSSGGAGDTQYF. Combining the CDR3 with reference TRBV11-2 and TRBJ2-3 gives the whole variable domain EAGVAQSPRYKIIEKRQSVAFWCNPISGHATLYWYQQILGQGPKLLIQFQNNGVVDDSQLPKDRFSAERLKGVDSTLKIQPAKLEDSAVYLCASSSSGGAGDTQYFGPGTRLTVL.

This clonotype occurred many times. The V call is TRBV6-2 or TRBV6-3, the J call TRBJ2-7, with 7 bases matching TRBD2. The CDR3 has 14 amino acids. Per germline, CDR1 MNHEY and CDR2 SVGEGT. J gave up 6 bases and V 2 bases, and 7 bases lay outside the gene matches. CDR3 coding DNA: TGTGCCAGCAGTTACCCCGGGACTATACGCGAGCAGTACTTC. Translation gives CASSYPGTIREQYF.

This chain joins TRBV29-1 and TRBJ2-7; weak D call: TRBD2 (5 bases). The V and J ends lost 5 bases and 6 bases respectively, with 14 bases between them. The germline CDR1 and CDR2 sequences are SQVTM and ANQGSEA. The CDR3 contains 12 residues. CDR3 sequence: CSVKVLAGEQYF. CDR3 DNA sequence: TGCAGCGTTAAGGTCCTAGCAGGCGAGCAGTACTTC.

This clonotype was observed a handful of times. V and J are TRBV5-5 and TRBJ1-5, with D unclear. The CDR3 sequence is 14 residues long. CDR1 and CDR2 (germline): SGHKS, YYEKEE (reference sequence). The V gene lost 0 bases and the J gene lost 4 bases, with 8 bases spanning the gap. CDR3: CASSLGEGNQPQHF. DNA for the CDR3: TGTGCCAGCAGCTTGGGAGAGGGTAATCAGCCCCAGCATTTT.

The chain employs TRBV20-1 and TRBJ2-1, with D unclear. V lost 3 bases and J lost 6, with 12 bases in between. CDR3 length: 13 amino acids. Per germline, CDR1 DFQATT and CDR2 SNEGSKA (reference sequence). CDR3 protein: CSASQAPSNEQFF. In nucleotides, the CDR3 is TGCAGTGCTAGTCAGGCACCATCCAATGAGCAGTTCTTC.

This clonotype has ten or more counts. The chain recombines TRBV27 with TRBJ2-1; D possibly corresponds to TRBD1 (5 bases). Trimming left V 1 base short and J 5 bases short, with 12 bases between. Germline CDR1 MNHEY, CDR2 SMNVEV (reference sequence). The CDR3 covers 15 residues. CDR3 residues: CASSLFDSLNNEQFF. DNA for the CDR3: TGTGCCAGCAGTTTATTCGACAGCCTGAACAATGAGCAGTTCTTC.

This clonotype showed up just a few times. The V and J genes are TRBV11-2 and TRBJ2-3; D uncertain. V was pared by 1 base and J by 1 base, with 6 bases between. The CDR3 is 14 amino acids. Germline values: CDR1 SGHAT, CDR2 FQNNGV. The CDR3: CASSLGVRTDTQYF. In DNA form, the CDR3 reads TGTGCCAGCAGCTTAGGGGTCCGCACAGATACGCAGTATTTT.

This clonotype was observed a few times. The rearrangement links TRBV28 to TRBJ2-2, with a weak D call TRBD1 (6 bases). The CDR3 is 16 residues long. V lost 6 bases and J 2 bases, leaving 16 bases between the germline ends. Germline V gene data show CDR1 as MDHEN and CDR2 as SYDVKM. The CDR3 is CASSLGRGPNTGELFF. CDR3 sequence (DNA): TGTGCCAGCAGCTTGGGCAGGGGCCCAAACACCGGGGAGCTGTTTTTT.

This clonotype came up many times. This chain joins TRBV12-3 or TRBV12-4 and TRBJ1-1; D ambiguous. The CDR3 runs to 13 residues. V was pared by 0 bases and J by 1 base, with 3 bases between. CDR3 in amino acids: CASSLAGNTEAFF. Here the CDR3 DNA reads TGTGCCAGCAGTTTAGCTGGGAACACTGAAGCTTTCTTT.

On this clonotype itself: Since a far larger clone is one base different, this is likely a read error. The gene calls are TRBV5-5 and TRBJ2-7, with D unclear. Germline-derived CDR1 and CDR2 are SGHKS and YYEKEE (reference sequence). CDR3 size: 12 residues. In DNA, the CDR3 is TGTGCCAGCAGCTACTCAGGCTACGGGCAGTACTTC. This codes for CASSYSGYGQYF.

V gene TRBV4-1 combines with J gene TRBJ2-5; the D call may be TRBD1 or TRBD2 (5 bases each). The CDR3 covers 15 residues. V lost 3 bases, J lost 0 bases, and 11 bases lay in between. Looked up from germline, CDR1 is MGHRA and CDR2 is YSYEKL. CDR3 loop: CASSQPGTYQETQYF. DNA for the CDR3: TGCGCCAGCAGCCAGCCAGGGACCTACCAAGAGACCCAGTACTTC.

This clonotype has just a few counts. The V gene is TRBV7-2, the J gene TRBJ2-7; perhaps D is TRBD1 or TRBD2 (5 bases each). The CDR3 is made up of 15 amino acids. V dropped 2 bases and J dropped 7 bases, with 18 bases sitting between them. Germline loops: CDR1 SGHTA, CDR2 FQGNSA. The CDR3 region has the DNA TGTGCCAGCAGCTTAAGGGGATTAGCTCCGGGGGAGCAGTACTTC. Protein sequence: CASSLRGLAPGEQYF. Together with reference TRBV7-2 and TRBJ2-7, the CDR3 gives the full variable domain: GAGVSQSPSNKVTEKGKDVELRCDPISGHTALYWYRQSLGQGLEFLIYFQGNSAPDKSGLPSDRFSAERTGGSVSTLTIQRTQQEDSAVYLCASSLRGLAPGEQYFGPGTRLTVT.

This clonotype appeared a few times. The genes are TRBV4-3 and TRBJ2-3, with 11 bases aligning to TRBD2. Germline assignment: CDR1 LGHNA and CDR2 YSLEER. The V gene end was trimmed by 1 base and the J gene end by 9 bases; junction bases not matched to a gene: 9. The CDR3 totals 16 residues. CDR3 sequence reads: CASSQGVAGGPGTQYF. The CDR3 DNA is TGCGCCAGCAGCCAAGGGGTAGCGGGAGGGCCAGGGACGCAGTATTTT.

This clonotype was observed a handful of times. The V call is TRBV7-9, the J call TRBJ2-7; 9 bases are shared with TRBD2. With V trimmed by 5 bases and J by 3 bases, 8 bases remained unmatched. CDR3 length: 15 amino acids. Germline-derived CDR1 and CDR2 are SEHNR and FQNEAQ (reference sequence). The CDR3 here is CASSEDSGRYYEQYF. CDR3 DNA sequence: TGTGCCAGCAGCGAAGATAGCGGGAGATACTACGAGCAGTACTTC.

The table lists this clonotype with many counts. This chain connects TRBV20-1 to TRBJ1-1; 7 bases line up with TRBD1. The germline V gene has CDR1 DFQATT and CDR2 SNEGSKA (reference sequence). CDR3 length: 15 residues. V dropped 0 bases and J dropped 4; count of bases not matched to a gene: 8. The CDR3: CSARDIEGASTEAFF. Written as DNA, the CDR3 is TGCAGTGCTAGAGATATTGAGGGGGCGAGCACTGAAGCTTTCTTT.

The table lists this clonotype with a few counts. The chain links TRBV5-1 to TRBJ2-2; possible D gene TRBD1, 6 bases. CDR1 SGHRS and CDR2 YFSETQ come from the germline V gene. The length of the CDR3 is 15 residues. V lost 2 bases and J 7 bases, leaving 15 bases between the germline ends. In DNA, the CDR3 is TGCGCCAGCAGCTTTCAAGGACAGCAAGGCGGGGAGCTGTTTTTT. It codes for CASSFQGQQGGELFF. The complete variable domain, with remaining parts taken from reference TRBV5-1 and TRBJ2-2, reads KAGVTQTPRYLIKTRGQQVTLSCSPISGHRSVSWYQQTPGQGLQFLFEYFSETQRNKGNFPGRFSGRQFSNSRSEMNVSTLELGDSALYLCASSFQGQQGGELFFGEGSRLTVL.

This clonotype was recorded a few times. The V call is TRBV6-1, the J call TRBJ1-2; D not certain. The CDR3 spans 13 residues. Trimming pared 7 bases from V and 5 bases from J, leaving 14 bases between. The V gene's germline CDR1 is MNHNS and CDR2 SASEGT. The CDR3 here is CASTNGAKYGYTF. CDR3 sequence (DNA): TGTGCCAGCACCAATGGAGCAAAATATGGCTACACCTTC.

At least ten counts were recorded for this clonotype. The chain links TRBV29-1 to TRBJ2-4; 7 bases align to TRBD2. Trimming cost V 7 bases and J 1 base; bases outside gene matches: 4. This CDR3 spans 13 amino acids. Germline loops: CDR1 SQVTM, CDR2 ANQGSEA. CDR3 protein: CSASSGAKNIQYF. Here the CDR3 DNA reads TGCAGCGCTAGTAGCGGGGCCAAAAACATTCAGTACTTC.